This is a list of T cell receptor beta chains from one sample in a study of blood T cell repertoires in COVID-19. TCRdb's copy holds only in-frame clones and misses some; the assay was immunoSEQ multiplex PCR. Of approximately 300,000 clones listed, approximately 85% are singletons. Material for sequencing was PBMCs or T cells enriched from blood (not recorded which). The receptors stem from a woman between 25 and 40 years old who had recovered from COVID-19. Both conserved end residues are part of each CDR3. Fields, in order: clone size, D gene, J gene, V gene, CDR3 DNA, CDR3 protein. D genes are given only for firm matches. Clone size is shown for a subset of rows, as once, few, many or a class of expanded clone.

abundance: NA
d_gene: NA
j_gene: TRBJ1-1
v_gene: TRBV30
CDR3nt: TGTGCCATGTCGTACTTGACAGGAGAAGCTTTCTTT
CDR3aa: CAMSYLTGEAFF

abundance: once
d_gene: TRBD1
j_gene: TRBJ1-1
v_gene: TRBV2
CDR3nt: TGTGCCAGCAGTCGGCGGACAGGAATGAACACTGAAGCTTTCTTT
CDR3aa: CASSRRTGMNTEAFF

abundance: once
d_gene: NA
j_gene: TRBJ2-2
v_gene: TRBV13
CDR3nt: TGTGCCAGCAGCTTACAACTAGTTCACACCGGGGAGCTGTTTTTT
CDR3aa: CASSLQLVHTGELFF

abundance: NA
d_gene: NA
j_gene: TRBJ1-1
v_gene: TRBV5-1
CDR3nt: TGCGCCAGCAGGCGGGGGAGGGACACTGAAGCTTTCTTT
CDR3aa: CASRRGRDTEAFF

abundance: NA
d_gene: TRBD1
j_gene: TRBJ2-3
v_gene: TRBV27
CDR3nt: TGTGCCAGCAGTTTATACCGGGACAGGCCCACAGATACGCAGTATTTT
CDR3aa: CASSLYRDRPTDTQYF

abundance: NA
d_gene: TRBD2
j_gene: TRBJ2-1
v_gene: TRBV5-1
CDR3nt: TGCGCCAGCAGATCCGGGACTAACCTGGGAAATGAGCAGTTCTTC
CDR3aa: CASRSGTNLGNEQFF

abundance: NA
d_gene: TRBD1
j_gene: TRBJ2-7
v_gene: TRBV18
CDR3nt: TGTGCCAGCTCACCGGGGACAGGGGGCGATAGTATTTTC
CDR3aa: CASSPGTGGDSIF

abundance: NA
d_gene: TRBD2
j_gene: TRBJ2-7
v_gene: TRBV5-1
CDR3nt: TGCGCCAGCAGCTTTATGCTAGCGGGAGCCTCATTTTCCTACGAGCAGTACTTC
CDR3aa: CASSFMLAGASFSYEQYF

abundance: NA
d_gene: TRBD1
j_gene: TRBJ1-1
v_gene: TRBV27
CDR3nt: TGTGCCAGCAGTAACCGACAGGGGTGGACTGAAGCTTTCTTT
CDR3aa: CASSNRQGWTEAFF

abundance: NA
d_gene: NA
j_gene: TRBJ2-7
v_gene: TRBV27
CDR3nt: TGTGCCAGCAGTTTAACCGGGTCCAACGAGCAGTACTTC
CDR3aa: CASSLTGSNEQYF

abundance: NA
d_gene: NA
j_gene: TRBJ2-7
v_gene: TRBV30
CDR3nt: TGTGCCTGGAGTGCCCTTGGGCTAGGGGCGGTCTACGAGCAGTACTTC
CDR3aa: CAWSALGLGAVYEQYF

abundance: NA
d_gene: NA
j_gene: TRBJ1-6
v_gene: TRBV30
CDR3nt: TGTGCCTGGCTAGACAGTTATAATTCACCCCTCCACTTT
CDR3aa: CAWLDSYNSPLHF

abundance: once
d_gene: TRBD2
j_gene: TRBJ2-1
v_gene: TRBV28
CDR3nt: TGTGCCAGCAGTTTATTGGGGACTAGCTACAATGAGCAGTTCTTC
CDR3aa: CASSLLGTSYNEQFF

abundance: NA
d_gene: NA
j_gene: TRBJ2-5
v_gene: TRBV25-1
CDR3nt: TGTGCCCGAGACACCATACAAGAGACCCAGTACTTC
CDR3aa: CARDTIQETQYF

abundance: NA
d_gene: TRBD1
j_gene: TRBJ1-5
v_gene: TRBV30
CDR3nt: TGTGCCTGGAGTGTACGTGGGACAGGATATCAGCCCCAGCATTTT
CDR3aa: CAWSVRGTGYQPQHF

abundance: NA
d_gene: TRBD1
j_gene: TRBJ1-2
v_gene: TRBV7-9
CDR3nt: TGTGCCAGCCTGGAAGCCGACAGGGGGCAAAGGGAGACCACCTTC
CDR3aa: CASLEADRGQRETTF

abundance: few
d_gene: NA
j_gene: TRBJ2-3
v_gene: TRBV28
CDR3nt: TGTGCCAGCGGGGGCAGGGTAGTCCCAGATACGCAGTATTTT
CDR3aa: CASGGRVVPDTQYF

abundance: NA
d_gene: NA
j_gene: TRBJ2-7
v_gene: TRBV5-4
CDR3nt: TGTGCCAGCAGCTTCCAGGGCTACGAGCAGTACTTC
CDR3aa: CASSFQGYEQYF

abundance: NA
d_gene: TRBD1
j_gene: TRBJ2-5
v_gene: TRBV5-1
CDR3nt: TGCGCCAGCAGCTCCTCACGGGACAGCGCCATTTTAGAGACCCAGTACTTC
CDR3aa: CASSSSRDSAILETQYF

abundance: NA
d_gene: TRBD2
j_gene: TRBJ2-7
v_gene: TRBV2
CDR3nt: TGTGCCAGCAGTGGACTAGCGGGGATCTCCTACGAGCAGTACTTC
CDR3aa: CASSGLAGISYEQYF

abundance: NA
d_gene: NA
j_gene: TRBJ2-6
v_gene: TRBV9
CDR3nt: TGTGCCAGCACCTCGAGGAACTCTGGGGCCAACGTCCTGACTTTC
CDR3aa: CASTSRNSGANVLTF

abundance: NA
d_gene: NA
j_gene: TRBJ2-5
v_gene: TRBV5-1
CDR3nt: TGCGCCAGCCGGCGGGTTTTCTTAGAGACCCAGTACTTC
CDR3aa: CASRRVFLETQYF

abundance: NA
d_gene: NA
j_gene: TRBJ1-1
v_gene: TRBV19
CDR3nt: TGTGCCAGTATGGAAAGGGGCACTGAAGCTTTCTTT
CDR3aa: CASMERGTEAFF

abundance: NA
d_gene: TRBD1
j_gene: TRBJ1-2
v_gene: TRBV30
CDR3nt: TGTGCCTGGCAGGGGGACATCGGCTATGGCTACACCTTC
CDR3aa: CAWQGDIGYGYTF

abundance: NA
d_gene: NA
j_gene: TRBJ1-1
v_gene: TRBV28
CDR3nt: TGTGCCAGCAGTCCATCGGGGGTAGGGAACACTGAAGCTTTCTTT
CDR3aa: CASSPSGVGNTEAFF

abundance: NA
d_gene: NA
j_gene: TRBJ2-7
v_gene: TRBV7-9
CDR3nt: TGTGCCAGCAGCTTAATTCGAGCCTCCGAGCAGTACTTC
CDR3aa: CASSLIRASEQYF

abundance: NA
d_gene: NA
j_gene: TRBJ2-1
v_gene: TRBV19
CDR3nt: TGTGCCAGTAGCGACAGTAACAATGAGCAGTTCTTC
CDR3aa: CASSDSNNEQFF

abundance: once
d_gene: TRBD1
j_gene: TRBJ1-2
v_gene: TRBV28
CDR3nt: TGTGCCGTCAATTCCGGGACAGGGGGCGGCTATGGCTACACCTTC
CDR3aa: CAVNSGTGGGYGYTF

abundance: NA
d_gene: TRBD1
j_gene: TRBJ1-2
v_gene: TRBV3-1/TRBV3-2
CDR3nt: TGTGCCAGCAGCCAAGAATCCCGGGACAGGGGCGAGAGTGTGAACTATGGCTACACCTTC
CDR3aa: CASSQESRDRGESVNYGYTF

abundance: NA
d_gene: NA
j_gene: TRBJ2-3
v_gene: TRBV3-1/TRBV3-2
CDR3nt: TGTGCCAGCAGCCAAGAAAAATCCTGGCTCCACACAGATACGCAGTATTTT
CDR3aa: CASSQEKSWLHTDTQYF

abundance: NA
d_gene: NA
j_gene: TRBJ2-1
v_gene: TRBV28
CDR3nt: TGTGCCAGCAGTTCAACAGGGAATGAGCAGTTCTTC
CDR3aa: CASSSTGNEQFF

abundance: NA
d_gene: TRBD1
j_gene: TRBJ2-7
v_gene: TRBV2
CDR3nt: TGTGCCAGCAGGAAAGACAGGGTAAACGAGCAGTACTTC
CDR3aa: CASRKDRVNEQYF

abundance: NA
d_gene: NA
j_gene: TRBJ2-5
v_gene: TRBV5-1
CDR3nt: TGCGCCAGCAGCGGGCAGGGAATTGATGAGACCCAGTACTTC
CDR3aa: CASSGQGIDETQYF

abundance: NA
d_gene: NA
j_gene: TRBJ1-1
v_gene: TRBV12-3/TRBV12-4
CDR3nt: TGTGCCAGCAGTTTTTCCACCCCAGTCGTCGTTTTCTTT
CDR3aa: CASSFSTPVVVFF

abundance: NA
d_gene: TRBD1
j_gene: TRBJ1-1
v_gene: TRBV5-1
CDR3nt: TGCGCCAGCAGCCCACAGGGGGCAACTGAAGCTTTCTTT
CDR3aa: CASSPQGATEAFF

abundance: NA
d_gene: NA
j_gene: TRBJ2-1
v_gene: TRBV2
CDR3nt: TGTGCCAGCAGTGAAGGCCCCAGGGGTGGCAATGAGCAGTTCTTC
CDR3aa: CASSEGPRGGNEQFF

abundance: NA
d_gene: NA
j_gene: TRBJ2-3
v_gene: TRBV27
CDR3nt: TGTGCCAGCAGCCGATCCCCACACACAGATACGCAGTATTTT
CDR3aa: CASSRSPHTDTQYF

abundance: NA
d_gene: NA
j_gene: TRBJ2-7
v_gene: TRBV19
CDR3nt: TGTGCCAGTAGCCGGGAACTTAGCTCCTACGAGCAGTACTTC
CDR3aa: CASSRELSSYEQYF

abundance: NA
d_gene: TRBD1
j_gene: TRBJ2-7
v_gene: TRBV7-9
CDR3nt: TGCACTACGCAGGGGGTAAACGAGCAGTACTTC
CDR3aa: CTTQGVNEQYF

abundance: NA
d_gene: TRBD1
j_gene: TRBJ2-3
v_gene: TRBV5-1
CDR3nt: TGCGCCAGCAAGACAGGGACCACAGATACGCAGTATTTT
CDR3aa: CASKTGTTDTQYF